This T cell receptor beta chain is from a study of T cell changes during pregnancy in multiple sclerosis. Using immunoSEQ multiplex PCR, the repertoire was profiled, and TCRdb retains in-frame clones only, with some absent. The table includes over 55,000 clones, around nine tenths detected once. This CDR3 has 11 amino acids. V gave up 7 bases and J gave up 6 bases, with 9 bases separating them. The germline V gene encodes CDR1 SEHNR and CDR2 FQNEAQ (reference sequence). The J gene is TRBJ1-1, the V gene TRBV7-9; D uncertain. Sequencing input: peripheral blood from another person, used as feeder cells. The sequence was collected from a human donor whose cells served as feeder cells for cultures in a pregnancy study. CDR3 sequence reads: CASNLGPEAFF. The CDR3 DNA is TGTGCCAGCAACCTAGGACCTGAAGCTTTCTTT.